The present entry profiles one T cell receptor (beta chain) with its context. The data were obtained in a study of blood T cell repertoires in COVID-19. Trimming took off 7 bases at V and 6 bases at J, with 13 bases between the two ends. The CDR3 spans 13 residues. Germline V gene sequence: CDR1 ENHRY, CDR2 SYGVKD. Method: immunoSEQ multiplex PCR; TCRdb's copy keeps in-frame clones and lacks some. The repertoire includes about 200,000 clones, around 86% of them detected once, and around 6% sits in the top ten. This sequence originates from a man between 40 and 49 years old with acute COVID-19. Sequencing input: PBMCs or T cells enriched from blood (not recorded which). The gene calls are TRBV10-3 and TRBJ1-3, with a weak D call TRBD1 (5 bases). CDR3 bases: TGTGCCATCATGACAGAGGTTTCAAACACCATATATTTT. Amino acid sequence: CAIMTEVSNTIYF.